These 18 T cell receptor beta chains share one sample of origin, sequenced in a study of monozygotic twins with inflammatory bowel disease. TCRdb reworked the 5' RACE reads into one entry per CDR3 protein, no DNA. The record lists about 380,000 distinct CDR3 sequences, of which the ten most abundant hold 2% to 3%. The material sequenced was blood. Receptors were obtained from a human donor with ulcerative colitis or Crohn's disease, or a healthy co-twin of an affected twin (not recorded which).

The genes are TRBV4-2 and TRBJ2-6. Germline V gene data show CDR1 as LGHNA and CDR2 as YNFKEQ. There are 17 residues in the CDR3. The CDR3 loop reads CASSQIVRPSGANVLTF.

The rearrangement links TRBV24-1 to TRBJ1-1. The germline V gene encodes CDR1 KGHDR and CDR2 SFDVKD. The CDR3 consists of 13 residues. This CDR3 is CATRYTGSTEAFF.

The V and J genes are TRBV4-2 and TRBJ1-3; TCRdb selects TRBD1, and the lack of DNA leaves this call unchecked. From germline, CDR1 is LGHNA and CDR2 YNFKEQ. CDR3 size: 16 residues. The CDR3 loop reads CASSKGQGDSGNTIYF.

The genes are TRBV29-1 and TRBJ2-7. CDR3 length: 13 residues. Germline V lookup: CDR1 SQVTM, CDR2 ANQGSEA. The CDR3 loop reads CSVEDRGSYEQYF.

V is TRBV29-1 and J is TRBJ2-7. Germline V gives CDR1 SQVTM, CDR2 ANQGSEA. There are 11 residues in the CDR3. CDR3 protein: CSVLGAHEQYF.

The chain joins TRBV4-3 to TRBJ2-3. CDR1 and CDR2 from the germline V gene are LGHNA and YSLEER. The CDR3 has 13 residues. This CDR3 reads CASSRGWSDTQYF.

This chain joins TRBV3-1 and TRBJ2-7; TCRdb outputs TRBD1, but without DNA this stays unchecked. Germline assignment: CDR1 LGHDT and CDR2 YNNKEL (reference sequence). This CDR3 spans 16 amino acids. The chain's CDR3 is CASSPTARGAVYEQYF.

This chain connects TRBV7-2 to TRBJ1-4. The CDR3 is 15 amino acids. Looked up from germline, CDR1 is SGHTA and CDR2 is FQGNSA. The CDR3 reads CASSLEAAYNEKLFF.

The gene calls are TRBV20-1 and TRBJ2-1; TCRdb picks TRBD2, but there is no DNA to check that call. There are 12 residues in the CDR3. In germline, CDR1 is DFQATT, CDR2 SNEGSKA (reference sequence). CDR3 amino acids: CSAKTRNNEQFF.

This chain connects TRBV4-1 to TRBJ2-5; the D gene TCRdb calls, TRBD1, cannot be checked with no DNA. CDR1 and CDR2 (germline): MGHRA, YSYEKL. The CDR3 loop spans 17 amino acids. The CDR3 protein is CASSQENRVTARETQYF.

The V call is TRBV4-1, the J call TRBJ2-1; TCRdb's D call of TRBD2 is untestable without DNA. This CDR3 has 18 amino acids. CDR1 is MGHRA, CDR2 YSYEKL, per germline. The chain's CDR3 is CASSQEGLAGASHNEQFF.

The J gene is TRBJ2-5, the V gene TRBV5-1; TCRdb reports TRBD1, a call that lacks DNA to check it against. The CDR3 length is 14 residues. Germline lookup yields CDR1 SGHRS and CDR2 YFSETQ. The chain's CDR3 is CASKLQGTQETQYF.

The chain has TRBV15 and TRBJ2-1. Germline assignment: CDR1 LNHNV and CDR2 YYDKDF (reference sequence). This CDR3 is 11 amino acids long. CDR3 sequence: CATGRNNEQFF.

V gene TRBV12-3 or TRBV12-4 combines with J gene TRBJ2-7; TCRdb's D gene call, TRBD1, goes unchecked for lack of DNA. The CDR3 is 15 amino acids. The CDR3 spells CASSIRGRLSYEQYF.

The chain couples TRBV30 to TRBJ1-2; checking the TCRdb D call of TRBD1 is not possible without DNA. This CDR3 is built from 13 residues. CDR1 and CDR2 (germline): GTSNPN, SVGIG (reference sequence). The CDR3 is CAWSDRVMLSYTF.

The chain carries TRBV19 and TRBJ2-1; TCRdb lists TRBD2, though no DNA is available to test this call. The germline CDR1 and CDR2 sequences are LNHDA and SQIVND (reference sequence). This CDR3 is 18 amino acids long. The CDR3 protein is CASSIDPQLALSYNEQFF.

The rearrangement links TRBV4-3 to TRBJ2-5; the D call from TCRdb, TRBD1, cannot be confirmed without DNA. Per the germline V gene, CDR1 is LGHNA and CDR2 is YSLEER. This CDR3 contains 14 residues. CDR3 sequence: CASSRDRVGETQYF.

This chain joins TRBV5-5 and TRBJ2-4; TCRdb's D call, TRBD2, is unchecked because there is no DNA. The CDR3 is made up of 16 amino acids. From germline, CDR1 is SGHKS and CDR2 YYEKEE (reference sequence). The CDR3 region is CASSLRPDTAKNIQYF.